This is a list of T cell receptor beta chains from one sample in a study of cytomegalovirus exposure and HLA in healthy donors. Produced via immunoSEQ multiplex PCR; TCRdb's table is partial and in-frame only. The sample has fewer than 200,000 clones; approximately 80% are singletons. The sample taken for sequencing was PBMCs. The receptor set was obtained from a woman in her forties or fifties in good health and CMV-seropositive. CDR3s include the opening cysteine and the closing phenylalanine or tryptophan. D genes are given only for firm matches. Rows give clone size only sometimes, using once, few, many, or a class for an expanded clone.

d_gene	len	j_gene	abundance	v_gene	CDR3nt	CDR3aa
TRBD1	12	TRBJ2-7	-	TRBV29-1	TGCAGCGTGCGACAGGGAAACTACGAGCAGTACTTC	CSVRQGNYEQYF
TRBD1	17	TRBJ2-2	few	TRBV7-7	TGTGCTAGCAGCTTACTCACTCCGGGACAGGGGTCCGGGGAGCTGTTTTTT	CASSLLTPGQGSGELFF
-	14	TRBJ2-3	-	TRBV7-3	TGTGCCAGCAGCTTAGAGGAGGGCACAGATACGCAGTATTTT	CASSLEEGTDTQYF
-	20	TRBJ2-7	-	TRBV4-2	TGTGCCAGCAGCCAAGATAAGGGCCTAGCGAAGCCTTCTCCCAGGAACGAGCAGTACTTC	CASSQDKGLAKPSPRNEQYF
TRBD1	15	TRBJ1-3	-	TRBV6-6	TGTGCCAGCAGTCCTGGCGACAGGGCTGGAAACACCATATATTTT	CASSPGDRAGNTIYF
-	14	TRBJ2-7	-	TRBV5-1	TGCGCCAGCAGCTTGCTCGGGGTGGGCTACGAGCAGTACTTC	CASSLLGVGYEQYF
-	12	TRBJ1-2	-	TRBV30	TGTGCCTGGAGTGTAGGCAGGGTAGGCTACACCTTC	CAWSVGRVGYTF
-	15	TRBJ2-7	few	TRBV6-7	TGTGCCAGCAGAACCCCCCCCTCGGACAGTCCCGAGCGGTACTTC	CASRTPPSDSPERYF
-	13	TRBJ2-2	-	TRBV10-3	TGTGCCATTGGGGGCCAGAACACCGGGGAGCTGTTTTTT	CAIGGQNTGELFF
-	13	TRBJ1-1	-	TRBV5-1	TGCGCCAGCAGCCCGACAGGAAACACTGAAGCTTTCTTT	CASSPTGNTEAFF
TRBD2	16	TRBJ2-1	-	TRBV5-4	TGTGCCAGCAGCTTGGATCTAGCGGGAGCATACAATGAGCAGTTCTTC	CASSLDLAGAYNEQFF
-	13	TRBJ2-5	-	TRBV7-3	TGTGCCAGCGCCACCGCAGGCTCAGAGACCCAGTACTTC	CASATAGSETQYF
-	16	TRBJ1-6	-	TRBV30	TGTGCCTGGAGTACCGGGAGGGGTACAACAAATTCACCCCTCCACTTT	CAWSTGRGTTNSPLHF
-	13	TRBJ1-4	-	TRBV6-5	TGTGCCAGCAGTTACAGCTTTAATGAAAAACTGTTTTTT	CASSYSFNEKLFF
TRBD2	17	TRBJ2-5	-	TRBV5-4	TGTGCCAGCAGCTTCCCACCTAGCGGGACGTTCCAAGAGACCCAGTACTTC	CASSFPPSGTFQETQYF
-	17	TRBJ1-6	-	TRBV11-2	TGTGCCAGCAGCTTTTCGGGGTTCGGGTCCTATAATTCACCCCTCCACTTT	CASSFSGFGSYNSPLHF
TRBD2	16	TRBJ2-2	-	TRBV6-4	TGTGCCAGCAGCCGCCGGCTAGCGGGCATAACCGGGGAGCTGTTTTTT	CASSRRLAGITGELFF
TRBD1	15	TRBJ1-4	-	TRBV2	TGTGCCAGCAGTGAAACTTGGGGACAGAGTCGAAAACTGTTTTTT	CASSETWGQSRKLFF
TRBD1	19	TRBJ1-6	-	TRBV19	TGTGCCAGTAGTTCGACCTCTGGGACAGGGCGCTCCTATAATTCACCCCTCCACTTT	CASSSTSGTGRSYNSPLHF
TRBD2	16	TRBJ2-7	-	TRBV19	TGTGCCAGTAGTACCCTATTAGCGGGTTCCTTCTACGAGCAGTACTTC	CASSTLLAGSFYEQYF
TRBD1	14	TRBJ1-1	-	TRBV10-2	TGCGCCAGCACCAAGACAGGGGTGAACACTGAAGCTTTCTTT	CASTKTGVNTEAFF
-	15	TRBJ2-1	-	TRBV21-1	TGTGCCAGCAGCAAATCGGGACTAGCGGGTCATGAGCAGTTCTTC	CASSKSGLAGHEQFF
-	15	TRBJ2-7	-	TRBV7-9	TGTGCCAGCAGCTTAGCGGGGGCTCTGACCTACGAGCAGTACTTC	CASSLAGALTYEQYF
-	15	TRBJ1-5	-	TRBV19	TGTGCCAGTAGTGGGACAAGCATAAGCAATCAGCCCCAGCATTTT	CASSGTSISNQPQHF
-	13	TRBJ2-1	-	TRBV5-1	TGCGCCAGCAGCTTGGGGACTCAAAATGAGCAGTTCTTC	CASSLGTQNEQFF
-	16	TRBJ2-5	-	TRBV5-4	TGTGCCAGCAGCTCGAGACAAAGGCCCTACCAAGAGACCCAGTACTTC	CASSSRQRPYQETQYF
TRBD1	12	TRBJ1-1	-	TRBV19	TGTGCCAGTAGTCCCGGGACAGGGGGAGCTTTCTTT	CASSPGTGGAFF
-	16	TRBJ1-6	-	TRBV28	TGTGCCAGCAGTTTATTCCAGTCCCACCGTAATTCACCCCTCCACTTT	CASSLFQSHRNSPLHF
-	10	TRBJ2-3	-	TRBV20-1	TGCAGTTCAGAAACAGATACGCAGTATTTT	CSSETDTQYF
-	15	TRBJ2-5	-	TRBV7-7	TGTGCTAGCAGCTTAGGGTCCGGGAACCAAGAGACCCAGTACTTC	CASSLGSGNQETQYF
TRBD2	16	TRBJ2-2	-	TRBV28	TGTGCCAGCAGTTTAACTAGCGGGTACTACACCGGGGAGCTGTTTTTT	CASSLTSGYYTGELFF
-	15	TRBJ1-2	few	TRBV9	TGTGCCAGCAGCGTAGAAGGGGGGGGCCTCTATGGCTACACCTTC	CASSVEGGGLYGYTF
TRBD1	15	TRBJ1-2	-	TRBV30	TGTGCCTGGAGTGTTGTTCAGGGGGAAGCCTCCGGCTACACCTTC	CAWSVVQGEASGYTF
-	14	TRBJ1-4	few	TRBV10-3	TGTGCCATCGGGGCCGCTGGAGCTAATGAAAAACTGTTTTTT	CAIGAAGANEKLFF
-	13	TRBJ1-4	-	TRBV5-8	TGTGCCAGCCCCCCGGGAGGAGGCGAAAAACTGTTTTTT	CASPPGGGEKLFF
TRBD1	16	TRBJ2-3	-	TRBV5-1	TGCGCCAGCAGCTTAGGACAGGGCTTTAGCACAGATACGCAGTATTTT	CASSLGQGFSTDTQYF
TRBD2	15	TRBJ2-7	few	TRBV10-3	TGTGCCATCAGTGCTCCGGGACTAGCGGGAGGCGAGCAGTACTTC	CAISAPGLAGGEQYF
TRBD1	15	TRBJ1-1	few	TRBV5-1	TGCGCCAGCAGCCAAAAAGGGACAGGGAGGACTGAAGCTTTCTTT	CASSQKGTGRTEAFF
-	17	TRBJ2-6	-	TRBV7-9	TGTGCCAGCAGCAGCTACAACGCAGGGCGCGGGGCCAACGTCCTGACTTTC	CASSSYNAGRGANVLTF
-	15	TRBJ2-4	-	TRBV6-6	TGTGCCAGCAGTTACGACCTAGTAGCCAAAAACATTCAGTACTTC	CASSYDLVAKNIQYF
-	12	TRBJ2-1	-	TRBV11-2	TGTGCCAGCAGCTTAGGTGGTAGTTTCCAGTTCTTC	CASSLGGSFQFF
TRBD2	15	TRBJ2-1	once	TRBV6-6	TGTGCCGGATCCACGGGACTAAGCTCCTACAATGAGCAGTTCTTC	CAGSTGLSSYNEQFF